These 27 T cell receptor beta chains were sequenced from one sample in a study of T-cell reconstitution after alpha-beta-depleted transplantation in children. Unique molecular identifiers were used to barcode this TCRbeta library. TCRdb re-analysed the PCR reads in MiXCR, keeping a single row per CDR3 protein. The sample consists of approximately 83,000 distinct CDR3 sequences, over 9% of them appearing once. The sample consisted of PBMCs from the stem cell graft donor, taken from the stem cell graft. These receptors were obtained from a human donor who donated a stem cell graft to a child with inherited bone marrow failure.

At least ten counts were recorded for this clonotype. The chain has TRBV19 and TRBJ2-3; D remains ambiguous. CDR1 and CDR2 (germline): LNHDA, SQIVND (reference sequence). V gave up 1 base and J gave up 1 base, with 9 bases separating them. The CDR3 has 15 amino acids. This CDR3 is CASSIGAVGTDTQYF. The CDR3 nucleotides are TGTGCCAGTAGTATAGGGGCGGTCGGCACAGATACGCAGTATTTT.

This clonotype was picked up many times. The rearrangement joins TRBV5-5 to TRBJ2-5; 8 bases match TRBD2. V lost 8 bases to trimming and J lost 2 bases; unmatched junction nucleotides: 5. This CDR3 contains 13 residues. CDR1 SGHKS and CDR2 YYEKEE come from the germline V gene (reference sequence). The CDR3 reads CARKRGRQETQYF. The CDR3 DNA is TGTGCCAGAAAGCGGGGGCGACAAGAGACCCAGTACTTC.

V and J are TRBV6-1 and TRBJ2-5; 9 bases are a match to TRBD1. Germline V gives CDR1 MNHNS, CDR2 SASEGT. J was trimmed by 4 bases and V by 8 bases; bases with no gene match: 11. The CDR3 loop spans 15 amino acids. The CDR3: CASAPNRGLRETQYF. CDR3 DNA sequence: TGTGCCAGCGCGCCCAACAGGGGGCTGCGAGAGACCCAGTACTTC.

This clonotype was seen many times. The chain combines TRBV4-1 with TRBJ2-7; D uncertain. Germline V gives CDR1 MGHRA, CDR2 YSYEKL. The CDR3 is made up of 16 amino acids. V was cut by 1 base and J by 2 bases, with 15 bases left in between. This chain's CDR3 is CASSQARVGDPYEQYF. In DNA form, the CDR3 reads TGCGCCAGCAGCCAAGCCCGCGTCGGAGATCCCTACGAGCAGTACTTC.

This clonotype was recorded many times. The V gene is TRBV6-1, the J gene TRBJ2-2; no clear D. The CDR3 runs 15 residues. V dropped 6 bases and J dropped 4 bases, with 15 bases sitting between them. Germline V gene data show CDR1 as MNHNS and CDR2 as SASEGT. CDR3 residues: CASRLTLLGTGELFF. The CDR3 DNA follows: TGTGCCAGCAGGCTGACTTTGCTGGGCACCGGGGAGCTGTTTTTT.

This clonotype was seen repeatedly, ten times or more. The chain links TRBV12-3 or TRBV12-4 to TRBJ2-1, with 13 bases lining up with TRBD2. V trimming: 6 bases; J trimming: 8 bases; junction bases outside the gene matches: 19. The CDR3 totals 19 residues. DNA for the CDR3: TGTGCCAGCAGCCTACGGGGGACTAGCGGGGTCCTCTCAATGCATGAGCAGTTCTTC. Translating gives CASSLRGTSGVLSMHEQFF.

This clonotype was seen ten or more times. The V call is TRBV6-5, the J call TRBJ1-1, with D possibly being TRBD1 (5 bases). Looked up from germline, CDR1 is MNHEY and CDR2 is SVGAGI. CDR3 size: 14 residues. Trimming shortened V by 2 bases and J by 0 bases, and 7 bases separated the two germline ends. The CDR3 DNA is TGTGCCAGCAGTTACGGGGGAATGAACACTGAAGCTTTCTTT. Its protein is CASSYGGMNTEAFF.

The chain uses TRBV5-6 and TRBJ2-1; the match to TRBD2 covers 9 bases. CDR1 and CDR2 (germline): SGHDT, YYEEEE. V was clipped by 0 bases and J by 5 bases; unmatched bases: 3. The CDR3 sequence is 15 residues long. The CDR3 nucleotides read TGTGCCAGCAGCTTGGAGCTAGCGGGACACAATGAGCAGTTCTTC. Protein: CASSLELAGHNEQFF.

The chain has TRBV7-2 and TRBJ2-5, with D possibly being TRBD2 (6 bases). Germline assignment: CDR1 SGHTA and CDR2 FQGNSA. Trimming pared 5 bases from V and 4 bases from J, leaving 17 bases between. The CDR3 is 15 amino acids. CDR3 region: CASSPRAGGRETQYF. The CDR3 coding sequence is TGTGCCAGCAGCCCCCGTGCCGGGGGAAGAGAGACCCAGTACTTC.

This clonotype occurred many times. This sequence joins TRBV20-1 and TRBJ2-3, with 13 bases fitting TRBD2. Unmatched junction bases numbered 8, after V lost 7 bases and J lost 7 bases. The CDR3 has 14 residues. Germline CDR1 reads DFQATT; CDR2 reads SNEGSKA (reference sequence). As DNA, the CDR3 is TGCAGTGGGAAGGGACTAGCGGGACCGCATACGCAGTATTTT. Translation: CSGKGLAGPHTQYF.

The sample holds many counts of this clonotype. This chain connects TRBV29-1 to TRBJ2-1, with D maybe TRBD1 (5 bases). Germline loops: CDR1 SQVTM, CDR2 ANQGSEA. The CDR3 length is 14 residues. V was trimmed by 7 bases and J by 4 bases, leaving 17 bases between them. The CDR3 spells CSGRSRQLYNEQFF. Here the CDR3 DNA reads TGCAGCGGGAGATCGCGACAGCTATACAATGAGCAGTTCTTC.

The CDR3 sequence: CASPQGKGDGYTF. The DNA of the CDR3 is TGTGCCAGCCCCCAGGGGAAAGGGGATGGCTACACCTTC. The V call is TRBV2, the J call TRBJ1-2, with D perhaps matching TRBD1 (6 bases). The CDR3 extends over 13 amino acids. V dropped 8 bases and J dropped 6 bases, with 16 bases sitting between them. Germline V gene lookup returns CDR1 SNHLY and CDR2 FYNNEI.

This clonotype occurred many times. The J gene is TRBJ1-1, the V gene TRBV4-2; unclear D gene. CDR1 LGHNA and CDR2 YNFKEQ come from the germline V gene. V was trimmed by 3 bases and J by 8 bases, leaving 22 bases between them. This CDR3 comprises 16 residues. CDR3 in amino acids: CASSQRAKEGGFEAFF. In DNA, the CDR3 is TGTGCCAGCAGCCAGCGGGCTAAGGAGGGAGGCTTCGAAGCTTTCTTT.

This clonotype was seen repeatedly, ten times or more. CDR3 sequence: CASSFWGSNQPQHF. As DNA, the CDR3 is TGTGCCAGCAGTTTTTGGGGGAGCAATCAGCCCCAGCATTTT. The genes are TRBV12-3 or TRBV12-4 and TRBJ1-5, with D possibly TRBD1 on 5 matching bases. This CDR3 is 14 amino acids long. Trimming stripped 3 bases from V and 1 base from J, with 7 bases between.

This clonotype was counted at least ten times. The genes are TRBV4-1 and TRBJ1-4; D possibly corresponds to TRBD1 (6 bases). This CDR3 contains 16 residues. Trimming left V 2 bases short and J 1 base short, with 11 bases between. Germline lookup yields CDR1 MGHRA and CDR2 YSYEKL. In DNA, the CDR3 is TGCGCCAGCAGCCAACCTAGGGGGGGAACTAATGAAAAACTGTTTTTT. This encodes CASSQPRGGTNEKLFF.

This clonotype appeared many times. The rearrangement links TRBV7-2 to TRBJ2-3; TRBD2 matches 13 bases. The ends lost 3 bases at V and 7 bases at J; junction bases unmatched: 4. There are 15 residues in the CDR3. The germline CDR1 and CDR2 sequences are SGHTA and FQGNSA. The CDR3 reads CASSLTSGRLNTQYF. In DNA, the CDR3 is TGTGCCAGCAGCTTGACTAGCGGGAGGTTGAATACGCAGTATTTT.

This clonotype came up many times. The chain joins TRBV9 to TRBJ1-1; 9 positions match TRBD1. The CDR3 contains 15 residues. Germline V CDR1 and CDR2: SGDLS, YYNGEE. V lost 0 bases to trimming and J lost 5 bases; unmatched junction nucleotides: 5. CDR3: CASSVEGTGLTEAFF. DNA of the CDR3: TGTGCCAGCAGCGTAGAAGGGACAGGGTTGACTGAAGCTTTCTTT.

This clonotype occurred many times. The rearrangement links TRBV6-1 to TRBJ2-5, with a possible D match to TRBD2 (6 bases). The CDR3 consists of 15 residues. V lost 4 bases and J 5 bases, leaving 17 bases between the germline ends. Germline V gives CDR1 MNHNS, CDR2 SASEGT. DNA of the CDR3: TGTGCCAGCAGTGTCCTCTGGCAGGGAGGCGAGACCCAGTACTTC. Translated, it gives CASSVLWQGGETQYF.

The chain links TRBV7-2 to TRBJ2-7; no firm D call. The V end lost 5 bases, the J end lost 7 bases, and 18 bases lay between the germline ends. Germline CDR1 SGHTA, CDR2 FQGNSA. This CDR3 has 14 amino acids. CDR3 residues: CASSHRVDGGEQYF. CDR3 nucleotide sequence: TGTGCCAGCAGCCATCGGGTCGACGGTGGGGAGCAGTACTTC. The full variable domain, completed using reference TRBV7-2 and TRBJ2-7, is GAGVSQSPSNKVTEKGKDVELRCDPISGHTALYWYRQSLGQGLEFLIYFQGNSAPDKSGLPSDRFSAERTGGSVSTLTIQRTQQEDSAVYLCASSHRVDGGEQYFGPGTRLTVT.

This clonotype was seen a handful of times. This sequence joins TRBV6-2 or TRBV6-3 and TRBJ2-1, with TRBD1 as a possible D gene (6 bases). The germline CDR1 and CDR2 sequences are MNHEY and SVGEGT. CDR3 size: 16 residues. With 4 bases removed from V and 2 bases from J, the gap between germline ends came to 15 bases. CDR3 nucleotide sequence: TGTGCCAGCAGTTTACAGGGAGTGTTTCCCTACAATGAGCAGTTCTTC. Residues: CASSLQGVFPYNEQFF.

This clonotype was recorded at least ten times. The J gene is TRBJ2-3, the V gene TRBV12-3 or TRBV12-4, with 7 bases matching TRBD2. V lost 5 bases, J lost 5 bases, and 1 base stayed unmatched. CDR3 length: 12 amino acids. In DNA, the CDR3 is TGTGCCAGCAGTCCGGGGGGAGATACGCAGTATTTT. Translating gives CASSPGGDTQYF.

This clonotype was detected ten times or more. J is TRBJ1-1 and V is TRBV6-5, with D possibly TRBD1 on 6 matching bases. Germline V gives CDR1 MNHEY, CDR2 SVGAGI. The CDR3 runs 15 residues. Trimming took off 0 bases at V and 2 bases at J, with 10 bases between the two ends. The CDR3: CASSYSRGANTEAFF. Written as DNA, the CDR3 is TGTGCCAGCAGTTACTCGAGGGGGGCCAACACTGAAGCTTTCTTT.

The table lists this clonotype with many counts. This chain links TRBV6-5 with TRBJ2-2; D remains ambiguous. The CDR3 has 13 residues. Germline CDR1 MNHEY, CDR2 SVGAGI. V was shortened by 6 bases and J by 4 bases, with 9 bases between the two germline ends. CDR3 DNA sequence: TGTGCCAGCAGAGTGTCCTTCACCGGGGAGCTGTTTTTT. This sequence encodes CASRVSFTGELFF.

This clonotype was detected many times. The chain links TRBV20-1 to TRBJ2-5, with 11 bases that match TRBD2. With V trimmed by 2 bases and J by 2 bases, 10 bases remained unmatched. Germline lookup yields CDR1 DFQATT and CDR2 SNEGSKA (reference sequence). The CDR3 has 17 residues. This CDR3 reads CSARSASGGRTQETQYF. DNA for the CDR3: TGCAGTGCTAGATCGGCTAGCGGGGGGCGAACACAAGAGACCCAGTACTTC.

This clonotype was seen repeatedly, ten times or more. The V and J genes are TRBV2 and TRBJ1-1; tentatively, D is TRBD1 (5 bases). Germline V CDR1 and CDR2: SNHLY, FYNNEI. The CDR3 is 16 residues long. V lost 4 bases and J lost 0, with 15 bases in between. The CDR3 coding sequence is TGTGCCAGCAGTGTTCGGGGGATGCACATGAACACTGAAGCTTTCTTT. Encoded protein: CASSVRGMHMNTEAFF.

The CDR3 coding sequence is TGTGCCAGCAGCTTGGGACTAGGTTCCACAGATACGCAGTATTTT. Residues: CASSLGLGSTDTQYF. The V and J genes are TRBV5-6 and TRBJ2-3; D might be TRBD2 (6 bases). There are 15 residues in the CDR3. Germline-derived CDR1 and CDR2 are SGHDT and YYEEEE. The germline V and J ends were trimmed by 0 bases and 2 bases, with 10 bases remaining between them.

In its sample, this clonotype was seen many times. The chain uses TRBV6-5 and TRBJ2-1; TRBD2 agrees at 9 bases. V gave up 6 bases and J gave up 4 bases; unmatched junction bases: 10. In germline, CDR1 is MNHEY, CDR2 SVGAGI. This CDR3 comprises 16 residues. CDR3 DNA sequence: TGTGCCAGCAGAAGGACGAGCGGGGGGACTTACAATGAGCAGTTCTTC. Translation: CASRRTSGGTYNEQFF.